Listed here are 12 T cell receptor beta chains from one sample, sequenced in a study of Ad26.COV2.S vaccination and SARS-CoV-2 variants. The treatment here: roughly 19 received Ad26.COV2.S at low or high dose, single or two shots; about 5 received placebo; per-sample allocation not given. Sampling was done on day 63 after the first vaccine or placebo injection. Some clones are missing from TCRdb's copy, which holds only in-frame ones; the method was immunoSEQ multiplex PCR. The table has about 480,000 clones, 70% to 90% seen once; the top ten hold 13%. The starting material was peripheral blood, obtained in a trial of Ad26.COV2.S vaccine versus placebo. The receptors derive from a person between 18 and 65 years old who received the Ad26.COV2.S COVID-19 vaccine or a placebo.

The V and J genes are TRBV5-1 and TRBJ2-2, with a tentative D call TRBD2 (5 bases). Trimming removed 3 bases from V and 5 bases from J, with 8 bases in between. The germline V gene has CDR1 SGHRS and CDR2 YFSETQ. CDR3 length equals 13 residues. CDR3 residues: CASSSPGTGELFF. CDR3 DNA: TGCGCCAGCAGCTCGCCGGGGACCGGGGAGCTGTTTTTT. Full variable domain (rest looked up from reference TRBV5-1 and TRBJ2-2): KAGVTQTPRYLIKTRGQQVTLSCSPISGHRSVSWYQQTPGQGLQFLFEYFSETQRNKGNFPGRFSGRQFSNSRSEMNVSTLELGDSALYLCASSSPGTGELFFGEGSRLTVL.

The chain combines TRBV7-3 with TRBJ1-6; no reliable D call. Germline CDR1 and CDR2: SGHTA and FQGTGA. CDR3 length: 13 residues. The V end lost 3 bases, the J end lost 5 bases, and 5 bases lay between the germline ends. The CDR3 nucleotides read TGTGCCAGCAGCTTCAGTCATAATTCACCCCTCCACTTT. Its translation: CASSFSHNSPLHF.

V and J are TRBV5-6 and TRBJ1-3; D is unclear. Germline-derived CDR1 and CDR2 are SGHDT and YYEEEE. Trimming removed 4 bases from V and 0 bases from J, with 14 bases in between. This CDR3 contains 16 residues. CDR3 sequence (DNA): TGTGCCAGCAGCCCTATCGCCCGGACCTCTGGAAACACCATATATTTT. Its protein is CASSPIARTSGNTIYF. The full variable domain, its missing parts supplied by reference TRBV5-6 and TRBJ1-3, is DAGVTQSPTHLIKTRGQQVTLRCSPKSGHDTVSWYQQALGQGPQFIFQYYEEEERQRGNFPDRFSGHQFPNYSSELNVNALLLGDSALYLCASSPIARTSGNTIYFGEGSWLTVV.

The rearrangement links TRBV25-1 to TRBJ2-5; D unresolved. V lost 2 bases and J 5 bases, leaving 3 bases between the germline ends. The CDR3 runs 11 residues. Germline values: CDR1 MGHDK, CDR2 SYGVNS. The CDR3 DNA follows: TGTGCCAGCAGTGAACTGGAGACCCAGTACTTC. Its protein is CASSELETQYF.

The rearrangement joins TRBV28 to TRBJ2-1; no reliable D call. The ends were cut back, 6 bases at V and 0 bases at J, with 12 bases in the middle. The CDR3 is made up of 15 amino acids. From germline, CDR1 is MDHEN and CDR2 SYDVKM. CDR3 region: CASRPPGRSYNEQFF. The CDR3 DNA follows: TGTGCCAGCAGACCACCCGGACGCTCCTACAATGAGCAGTTCTTC.

The chain carries TRBV27 and TRBJ2-7; D might be TRBD2 (6 bases). The V end was cut by 6 bases, the J end by 1 base, with 22 bases between. Per the germline V gene, CDR1 is MNHEY and CDR2 is SMNVEV (reference sequence). This CDR3 contains 17 residues. For the CDR3, the DNA is TGTGCCAGCAGGGGGGAGGAGGGTCTCGTCGGGTCCTACGAGCAGTACTTC. As protein: CASRGEEGLVGSYEQYF.

The genes are TRBV18 and TRBJ1-5; D might be TRBD1 (6 bases). Between the trimmed V and J ends, which lost 10 bases and 0 bases, there was a span of 10 bases. The germline CDR1 and CDR2 sequences are KGHSH and LQKENI. This CDR3 region has 13 residues. The CDR3: CATTGYSNQPQHF. The CDR3 nucleotides are TGTGCCACCACAGGGTATAGCAATCAGCCCCAGCATTTT.

This chain uses TRBV7-9 with TRBJ1-1; D is undetermined. Germline loops: CDR1 SEHNR, CDR2 FQNEAQ (reference sequence). V lost 1 base, J lost 0 bases, and 9 bases lay in between. The CDR3 is made up of 15 amino acids. The DNA for the CDR3 is TGTGCCAGCAGCTTAGTGAGTCTCATGAACACTGAAGCTTTCTTT. This gives the protein CASSLVSLMNTEAFF.

This clone was detected only a few times. The chain couples TRBV30 to TRBJ1-6, with D possibly matching TRBD1 (5 bases). This CDR3 contains 21 residues. V was trimmed by 2 bases and J by 5 bases, leaving 31 bases between them. The germline CDR1 and CDR2 sequences are GTSNPN and SVGIG (reference sequence). The CDR3 loop reads CAWSTQHPARWGVPDNSPLHF. The DNA of the CDR3 is TGTGCCTGGAGTACCCAACACCCCGCCCGCTGGGGGGTACCGGATAATTCACCCCTCCACTTT.

This clone appeared once. V and J are TRBV6-6 and TRBJ2-3; 9 positions agree with TRBD2. Looked up from germline, CDR1 is MNHNY and CDR2 is SVGAGI (reference sequence). V shed 6 bases and J 1 base; nucleotides not matched to a gene: 8. This CDR3 comprises 16 residues. CDR3 region: CASSPASGIGTDTQYF. The CDR3 DNA is TGTGCCAGCAGCCCGGCTAGCGGGATCGGCACAGATACGCAGTATTTT.

The chain links TRBV27 to TRBJ2-3; D may be TRBD1 or TRBD2 (6 bases each). Germline V gene lookup returns CDR1 MNHEY and CDR2 SMNVEV (reference sequence). This CDR3 spans 15 amino acids. V was trimmed by 7 bases and J by 3 bases, leaving 17 bases between them. Written as DNA, the CDR3 is TGTGCCAGCACCCGGAGGGACAAGAAGACAGATACGCAGTATTTT. Translation gives CASTRRDKKTDTQYF.

This chain uses TRBV28 with TRBJ1-2; D is unresolved. The CDR3 runs to 14 residues. CDR1 MDHEN and CDR2 SYDVKM come from the germline V gene. V dropped 5 bases and J dropped 4 bases, with 14 bases sitting between them. CDR3 sequence: CASSIQQSGYGYTF. The CDR3 region has the DNA TGTGCCAGCAGTATACAGCAGAGCGGCTATGGCTACACCTTC.